The 8 T cell receptor beta chains given below trace back to one sample, sequenced in a study of cytomegalovirus exposure and HLA in healthy donors. The PCR contained 60 Vbeta and 13 Jbeta primers. Sequencing was performed with immunoSEQ multiplex PCR; in TCRdb, only in-frame clones are kept and a portion is missing. Of tens of thousands of clones in the sample, roughly 70% are singletons; the top ten hold roughly 25%. Material: PBMCs. The source of these receptors is a man aged 45-65 years in good health and CMV-seropositive.

This sequence joins TRBV27 and TRBJ1-2, with 9 bases lining up with TRBD1. The CDR3 contains 14 residues. The trim removed 5 bases at V and 6 bases at J, leaving 7 bases unmatched. Germline CDR1 and CDR2: MNHEY and SMNVEV (reference sequence). The CDR3 loop reads CASSPKTGGHGYTF. The CDR3 region has the DNA TGTGCCAGCAGTCCCAAGACAGGGGGACATGGCTACACCTTC.

The chain has TRBV7-6 and TRBJ2-3; TRBD2 is a possible D gene (6 bases). The V end lost 5 bases, the J end lost 3 bases, and 15 bases lay between the germline ends. Germline assignment: CDR1 SGHVS and CDR2 FNYEAQ. This CDR3 is built from 15 residues. This chain's CDR3 is CASSGRDLLTDTQYF. The CDR3 DNA reads as TGTGCCAGCAGCGGGCGGGACCTTCTGACAGATACGCAGTATTTT.

The rearrangement joins TRBV4-2 to TRBJ2-3, with 9 bases fitting TRBD2. CDR1 and CDR2 (germline): LGHNA, YNFKEQ. J lost 3 bases, V lost 1 base, and 8 bases had no gene match. The CDR3 length is 17 residues. CDR3 region: CASSQGEAGGWTDTQYF. The CDR3 bases are TGTGCCAGCAGCCAAGGGGAAGCGGGAGGATGGACAGATACGCAGTATTTT.

The count of this clone is one. The CDR3 is CAISESQGRVETQYF. CDR3 DNA: TGTGCCATCAGTGAGTCGCAGGGGAGGGTAGAGACCCAGTACTTC. The genes are TRBV10-3 and TRBJ2-5; a weak D match, TRBD2 (7 bases). The CDR3 is 15 amino acids. V lost 0 bases to trimming and J lost 4 bases, with 12 bases between them. The germline V gene has CDR1 ENHRY and CDR2 SYGVKD.

The J gene is TRBJ2-7, the V gene TRBV10-3; TRBD2 agrees at 7 bases. There are 14 residues in the CDR3. Germline V gene data show CDR1 as ENHRY and CDR2 as SYGVKD. Trimming took 4 bases from V and 0 from J; bases not matched to a gene: 3. The chain's CDR3 is CAISGAGSSYEQYF. The CDR3 coding sequence is TGTGCCATCAGTGGAGCGGGGAGCTCCTACGAGCAGTACTTC.

There are a few counts of this clone. This chain connects TRBV7-2 to TRBJ1-4; TRBD1 agrees at 8 bases. The CDR3 totals 15 residues. Per germline, CDR1 SGHTA and CDR2 FQGNSA. V lost 1 base and J lost 6; bases outside the gene matches: 4. CDR3 in DNA: TGTGCCAGCAGCTTAGGCCAGGGGGCAGATGAAAAACTGTTTTTT. Its protein product is CASSLGQGADEKLFF.

The chain combines TRBV28 with TRBJ1-4, with D perhaps TRBD1 (6 bases). The V end was cut by 5 bases, the J end by 0 bases, with 13 bases between. CDR1 MDHEN and CDR2 SYDVKM come from the germline V gene. The CDR3 has 16 residues. CDR3: CASSPGGAPTNEKLFF. The CDR3 coding sequence is TGTGCCAGCAGTCCCGGGGGGGCGCCAACTAATGAAAAACTGTTTTTT.

The V and J genes are TRBV9 and TRBJ1-1; maybe TRBD1 (5 bases). The V gene's germline CDR1 is SGDLS and CDR2 YYNGEE. This CDR3 is 15 amino acids long. Trimming removed 4 bases from V and 5 bases from J, with 18 bases in between. The CDR3 DNA sequence: TGTGCCAGCAGCAGGGTCCAGGGATTGAGGACTGAAGCTTTCTTT. This translates into CASSRVQGLRTEAFF.